This TCR beta chain was recovered during a study of shared clonotypes between healthy human individuals. Here immunoSEQ multiplex PCR was the method, and the copy in TCRdb shows in-frame clones only, minus some. This table holds millions of clones, about 93% found once. The CDR3 is 14 amino acids. V was cut by 7 bases and J by 1 base, with 11 bases left in between. The V gene's germline CDR1 is KGHSH and CDR2 LQKENI. This clone was detected once. Naive CD8 cells were CD45RO-negative, positively selected for CCR7, excluding terminally differentiated effector memory CD45RA+ cells. Sequencing was done on a sample of naive CD8+ T cells from PBMCs. The sequence derives from a man aged 18-30 years in good health. Some clones in this sample may be carry-over from other donors' samples. The V gene is TRBV18, the J gene TRBJ1-3; D not resolved. The CDR3 here is CASFTATSGNTIYF. DNA for the CDR3: TGTGCCAGCTTCACAGCTACATCTGGAAACACCATATATTTT. The whole variable domain, remainder taken from reference TRBV18 and TRBJ1-3, is NAGVMQNPRHLVRRRGQEARLRCSPMKGHSHVYWYRQLPEEGLKFMVYLQKENIIDESGMPKERFSAEFPKEGPSILRIQQVVRGDSAAYFCASFTATSGNTIYFGEGSWLTVV.